A single T cell receptor beta chain is shown here with its context. This sample stems from a study of blood T cell repertoires in COVID-19. Across the whole study: COVID-19 samples, acute and convalescent, were from the United States, Italy and Spain. The cDNA or gDNA used as material had been derived from T cells, B-cell-depleted T cells, or PBMCs.

Seattle cases were enrolled at active infection and followed longitudinally. Original handling: From reference gene primer amplification, estimates of nucleated cell counts were derived. Method: immunoSEQ multiplex PCR; TCRdb's copy keeps in-frame clones and lacks some. Clone size and V and J calls were adopted from that table, with D and trimming inferred from the DNA. Altogether approximately 330,000 clones are present, about nine tenths being singletons, with the ten largest covering approximately 10%. The CDR3 consists of 17 residues. The germline gives CDR1 SQVTM, CDR2 ANQGSEA. Trimming cost V 4 bases and J 5 bases; bases outside gene matches: 19.

The specimen was peripheral blood. The clonotype originates from a man aged 30 to 45 with COVID-19, enrolled during active disease. This chain uses TRBV29-1 with TRBJ2-5; 7 bases agree with TRBD2. In DNA, the CDR3 is TGCAGCGTTGTAACGTGGCTAGCGGAAGACTCCAGGGAGACCCAGTACTTC. Its translation: CSVVTWLAEDSRETQYF.